A single sample gave rise to the 31 T cell receptor beta chains below, sequenced in a study of T cell repertoires in cytomegalovirus infection. Via MiXCR, TCRdb re-called the reads, giving one row per CDR3 protein. The sample records around 530,000 distinct CDR3 sequences, about a quarter being singletons. The sample consisted of PBMCs. The origin of the receptors is a human donor in good health (CMV status not recorded). Some clones in this sample may be carry-over from other donors' samples.

The J gene is TRBJ2-5, the V gene TRBV6-1; possibly TRBD1 for D (7 bases). The CDR3 runs to 15 residues. Trimming removed 6 bases at V and 0 bases at J, with 14 bases between. Germline V gene sequence: CDR1 MNHNS, CDR2 SASEGT. The CDR3: CASRAGRGDQETQYF. The CDR3 region has the DNA TGTGCCAGCAGAGCCGGCAGGGGGGACCAAGAGACCCAGTACTTC.

The chain uses TRBV4-1 and TRBJ1-1; D is unresolved. The CDR3 totals 14 residues. Per the germline V gene, CDR1 is MGHRA and CDR2 is YSYEKL. Trimming shortened V by 0 bases and J by 1 base, and 6 bases separated the two germline ends. The DNA of the CDR3 is TGCGCCAGCAGCCAAGATAGGCGGAACACTGAAGCTTTCTTT. Encoded protein: CASSQDRRNTEAFF.

This clonotype was seen at least ten times. V gene TRBV7-2 combines with J gene TRBJ2-5, with 9 bases matching TRBD2. Germline assignment: CDR1 SGHTA and CDR2 FQGNSA. This CDR3 has 18 amino acids. V was clipped by 2 bases and J by 2 bases; unmatched bases: 12. DNA of the CDR3: TGTGCCAGCAGCTTATCCGGGATAGCGGGAGTGGGACAAGAGACCCAGTACTTC. This gives the protein CASSLSGIAGVGQETQYF.

CDR3 residues: CASSDWGGVREETQYF. The DNA for the CDR3 is TGTGCCAGCAGTGACTGGGGAGGGGTGAGGGAAGAGACCCAGTACTTC. This chain connects TRBV6-1 to TRBJ2-5; 7 bases match TRBD2. J was trimmed by 3 bases and V by 3 bases; bases with no gene match: 10. In germline, CDR1 is MNHNS, CDR2 SASEGT. The CDR3 length is 16 residues.

The J gene is TRBJ2-6, the V gene TRBV27; a possible D gene is TRBD1 (6 bases). Between the trimmed V and J ends, which lost 1 base and 0 bases, there was a span of 13 bases. The CDR3 consists of 18 residues. The germline CDR1 and CDR2 sequences are MNHEY and SMNVEV (reference sequence). The DNA for the CDR3 is TGTGCCAGCAGTTTATACCCCACAGGGCTCTCTGGGGCCAACGTCCTGACTTTC. Encoded protein: CASSLYPTGLSGANVLTF.

DNA for the CDR3: TGTGCCAGTATGGGGACAGGGACGGGCGAGCAGTACTTC. This sequence encodes CASMGTGTGEQYF. The rearrangement uses TRBV19 and TRBJ2-7; 9 positions match TRBD1. J lost 6 bases, V lost 7 bases, and 7 bases had no gene match. The germline CDR1 and CDR2 sequences are LNHDA and SQIVND (reference sequence). The length of the CDR3 is 13 residues.

This sequence joins TRBV11-2 and TRBJ2-1; D remains unclear. V was shortened by 0 bases and J by 9 bases, with 12 bases between the two germline ends. CDR1 is SGHAT, CDR2 FQNNGV, per germline. CDR3 length: 14 amino acids. The CDR3 sequence is CASSLEAGQSEQFF. The CDR3 nucleotides read TGTGCCAGCAGCTTAGAGGCAGGTCAAAGTGAGCAGTTCTTC.

This clonotype was seen repeatedly, ten times or more. The chain has TRBV7-2 and TRBJ1-2; D ambiguous. In germline, CDR1 is SGHTA, CDR2 FQGNSA. CDR3 size: 13 residues. Trimming pared 0 bases from V and 2 bases from J, leaving 4 bases between. This chain's CDR3 is CASSLAGNYGYTF. CDR3 bases: TGTGCCAGCAGCTTAGCAGGGAACTATGGCTACACCTTC. The full variable domain, rest sourced from reference TRBV7-2 and TRBJ1-2, is GAGVSQSPSNKVTEKGKDVELRCDPISGHTALYWYRQSLGQGLEFLIYFQGNSAPDKSGLPSDRFSAERTGGSVSTLTIQRTQQEDSAVYLCASSLAGNYGYTFGSGTRLTVV.

This clonotype showed up just a few times. The chain uses TRBV7-2 and TRBJ1-2; TRBD1 matches 12 bases. From germline, CDR1 is SGHTA and CDR2 FQGNSA. Trimming took 3 bases from V and 9 from J; bases not matched to a gene: 8. The CDR3 contains 15 residues. CDR3: CASSFVGQGASRYTF. CDR3 in DNA: TGTGCCAGCAGCTTCGTGGGACAGGGGGCGTCTCGCTACACCTTC.

This chain joins TRBV11-2 and TRBJ2-5; D tentatively reads TRBD1 or TRBD2 (5 bases each). The CDR3 length is 16 residues. Germline V gene lookup returns CDR1 SGHAT and CDR2 FQNNGV. Trimming left V 0 bases short and J 7 bases short, with 18 bases between. The DNA of the CDR3 is TGTGCCAGCAGCTTAGAGGGACCAGTATCTGCCGTGACCCAGTACTTC. Encoded protein: CASSLEGPVSAVTQYF.

This clonotype showed up many times. The rearrangement uses TRBV28 and TRBJ2-1; 7 bases match TRBD2. V was clipped by 7 bases and J by 7 bases; unmatched bases: 16. The CDR3 spans 16 residues. The germline gives CDR1 MDHEN, CDR2 SYDVKM. For the CDR3, the DNA is TGTGCCAGCACATTAAGAGGGAGGGGCTTAGGAAATGAGCAGTTCTTC. Translation: CASTLRGRGLGNEQFF.

This chain uses TRBV30 with TRBJ2-7; D remains ambiguous. V was clipped by 3 bases and J by 2 bases, with 20 bases between them. This CDR3 comprises 16 residues. The germline V gene encodes CDR1 GTSNPN and CDR2 SVGIG (reference sequence). This chain's CDR3 is CAWRILGSLKAYEQYF. Here the CDR3 DNA reads TGTGCCTGGAGAATTCTGGGAAGCCTAAAGGCCTACGAGCAGTACTTC.

This clonotype was counted ten times or more. The chain recombines TRBV7-2 with TRBJ1-1; D not resolved. The CDR3 extends over 13 amino acids. V dropped 4 bases and J dropped 3 bases, with 9 bases sitting between them. Looked up from germline, CDR1 is SGHTA and CDR2 is FQGNSA. CDR3 coding DNA: TGTGCCAGCAGCTCCTGGTCCCACACTGAAGCTTTCTTT. Translating gives CASSSWSHTEAFF.

A few counts support this clonotype. The rearrangement joins TRBV6-5 to TRBJ1-2; a possible D gene is TRBD1 (5 bases). The CDR3 is 14 residues long. CDR1 is MNHEY and CDR2 is SVGAGI in the germline V gene. With 1 base removed from V and 4 bases from J, the gap between germline ends came to 10 bases. The CDR3, as DNA: TGTGCCAGCAGTTACTTCGGGGGGGGCTATGGCTACACCTTC. This gives the protein CASSYFGGGYGYTF.

This CDR3 reads CAWSERFYEQYV. CDR3 nucleotide sequence: TGTGCCTGGAGTGAACGCTTCTACGAGCAGTACGTC. The chain joins TRBV30 to TRBJ2-7, with unresolved D. The germline gives CDR1 GTSNPN, CDR2 SVGIG (reference sequence). CDR3 length equals 12 residues. The V end was cut by 1 base, the J end by 3 bases, with 7 bases between.

CDR3 coding DNA: TGTGCCAGCAGTTTAGCGGGAGGGCCGTTCACCGGGGAGCTGTTTTTT. Its protein product is CASSLAGGPFTGELFF. The V gene is TRBV12-3 or TRBV12-4, the J gene TRBJ2-2; 7 nucleotides align to TRBD2. J lost 4 bases, V lost 0 bases, and 5 bases had no gene match. There are 16 residues in the CDR3.

This chain connects TRBV29-1 to TRBJ2-6, with D uncertain. The length of the CDR3 is 14 residues. The germline V gene has CDR1 SQVTM and CDR2 ANQGSEA. Trimming stripped 1 base from V and 2 bases from J, with 6 bases between. CDR3: CSVEGQPGANVLTF. CDR3 DNA sequence: TGCAGCGTTGAAGGTCAACCTGGGGCCAACGTCCTGACTTTC.

The chain has TRBV12-3 or TRBV12-4 and TRBJ2-4, with D perhaps matching TRBD1 or TRBD2 (6 bases each). This CDR3 is built from 11 residues. With 6 bases removed from V and 15 bases from J, the gap between germline ends came to 15 bases. CDR3 sequence (DNA): TGTGCCAGCAGCGGGGGCCCTTCGGCGTACTTC. Translating it yields CASSGGPSAYF.

This clonotype was counted once. The CDR3 loop is CSARFGASGTDHEQFF. CDR3 nucleotides: TGCAGTGCTCGATTTGGGGCTAGCGGGACTGACCACGAGCAGTTCTTC. The chain has TRBV20-1 and TRBJ2-1, with 9 bases identical to TRBD2. The CDR3 runs to 16 residues. V was clipped by 5 bases and J by 10 bases; unmatched bases: 18. Germline V gene sequence: CDR1 DFQATT, CDR2 SNEGSKA (reference sequence).

This clonotype was seen a handful of times. This may stem from a read error, because a much larger clone lies one nucleotide away. The chain joins TRBV7-8 to TRBJ2-1; no clear D gene. This CDR3 contains 12 residues. CDR1 SGHVS and CDR2 FQNEAQ come from the germline V gene. The V end was cut by 3 bases, the J end by 2 bases, with 2 bases between. The CDR3 protein is CASSFAYNEQFF. In nucleotides, the CDR3 is TGTGCCAGCAGCTTCGCCTACAATGAGCAGTTCTTC.

There are many counts of this clonotype. The chain combines TRBV7-6 with TRBJ2-2; no clear D gene. This CDR3 spans 13 amino acids. Germline loops: CDR1 SGHVS, CDR2 FNYEAQ. Deletions cut 5 bases from V and 3 bases from J, with 7 bases between. In DNA form, the CDR3 reads TGTGCCAGCAGCCAGAAAGACACCGGGGAGCTGTTTTTT. This codes for CASSQKDTGELFF.

CDR3 loop: CASHPRTIDSTDTQYF. The CDR3 nucleotides read TGTGCCAGCCATCCTCGGACAATAGATAGCACAGATACGCAGTATTTT. This sequence joins TRBV5-5 and TRBJ2-3; D might be TRBD1 (5 bases). The CDR3 spans 16 residues. Germline V gene lookup returns CDR1 SGHKS and CDR2 YYEKEE (reference sequence). Trimming removed 7 bases at V and 0 bases at J, with 18 bases between.

Details on this clonotype: A much larger clonotype is one base distant, so this may be a read error. The chain combines TRBV7-8 with TRBJ2-3; 13 bases map to TRBD2. The CDR3 runs to 17 residues. Trimming at V came to 1 base and at J to 10 bases, leaving 11 bases not matched to a gene. Germline V gene lookup returns CDR1 SGHVS and CDR2 FQNEAQ. CDR3 amino acids: CASSLGTTSGRLDPQYF. In DNA, the CDR3 is TGTGCCAGCAGCTTAGGAACGACTAGCGGGAGGTTGGATCCGCAGTATTTT.

The rearrangement joins TRBV3-1 to TRBJ2-1; tentative D call: TRBD2 (7 bases). V shed 7 bases and J shed 8 bases, with 24 bases lying between them. The CDR3 has 16 amino acids. Germline V gene sequence: CDR1 LGHDT, CDR2 YNNKEL (reference sequence). The CDR3 bases are TGTGCCAGCACCCGTGTGGGGGGGGCGAATTTCTATGAGCAGTTCTTC. This translates into CASTRVGGANFYEQFF.

This chain uses TRBV7-2 with TRBJ2-2, with TRBD1 as a possible D gene (6 bases). The CDR3 sequence is 15 residues long. V dropped 5 bases and J dropped 4 bases, with 14 bases sitting between them. Germline assignment: CDR1 SGHTA and CDR2 FQGNSA. CDR3 coding DNA: TGTGCCAGCAGCCCCCCCGGACAGCTCACCGGGGAGCTGTTTTTT. Encoded protein: CASSPPGQLTGELFF.

V is TRBV4-3 and J is TRBJ2-1; D is undetermined. Deletions cut 0 bases from V and 9 bases from J, with 15 bases between. Germline lookup yields CDR1 LGHNA and CDR2 YSLEER. This CDR3 has 15 residues. CDR3 sequence reads: CASSQDTTILGEQFF. CDR3 in DNA: TGCGCCAGCAGCCAAGATACTACAATCTTGGGTGAGCAGTTCTTC.

This clonotype was found many times. The V call is TRBV7-2, the J call TRBJ2-1; D is possibly TRBD2 (6 bases). The CDR3 totals 15 residues. Germline V gene lookup returns CDR1 SGHTA and CDR2 FQGNSA. Trimming removed 0 bases at V and 10 bases at J, with 16 bases between. The CDR3 DNA reads TGTGCCAGCAGCTTAGCGGAGTCCGGTCGGGGGGAGCAGTTCTTC. Its protein product is CASSLAESGRGEQFF.

This clonotype was counted many times. The chain has TRBV7-2 and TRBJ2-5; the D is unclear. The CDR3 spans 14 residues. Germline V gene lookup returns CDR1 SGHTA and CDR2 FQGNSA. V lost 8 bases and J lost 5, with 18 bases in between. The CDR3 loop reads CASRSTRQAETQYF. The CDR3 DNA reads as TGTGCCAGCCGCTCCACCAGGCAGGCGGAGACCCAGTACTTC.

The V and J genes are TRBV20-1 and TRBJ2-5; 7 positions match TRBD1. The junction had 7 bases not matched to a gene; V was cut back by 2 bases and J by 4 bases. Germline V gene sequence: CDR1 DFQATT, CDR2 SNEGSKA (reference sequence). The CDR3 spans 14 residues. CDR3 sequence reads: CSARSRTGAETQYF. The CDR3, as DNA: TGCAGTGCTAGAAGCCGTACAGGGGCAGAGACCCAGTACTTC.

This clonotype has just a few counts. This chain connects TRBV28 to TRBJ2-1, with 9 bases lining up with TRBD2. V lost 6 bases, J lost 4 bases, and 13 bases stayed unmatched. This CDR3 contains 17 residues. Germline values: CDR1 MDHEN, CDR2 SYDVKM. The CDR3 nucleotides read TGTGCCAGCAGACAATTAGTCCCTAGCGGGGCGTACAATGAGCAGTTCTTC. Translating it yields CASRQLVPSGAYNEQFF.

This clonotype has more than one count but fewer than ten. The rearrangement links TRBV10-2 to TRBJ2-1; 10 positions agree with TRBD2. The CDR3 has 16 residues. With V trimmed by 2 bases and J by 9 bases, 10 bases remained unmatched. Germline V gene data show CDR1 as WSHSY and CDR2 as SAAADI. The CDR3 reads CASSEGASGSMGEQFF. CDR3 coding DNA: TGCGCCAGCAGTGAGGGGGCTAGCGGGAGTATGGGTGAGCAGTTCTTC.